This T cell receptor beta chain emerged from a study of blood T cell repertoires in COVID-19 (dated by TCRdb to about 2020). For context, the study as a whole: Samples covering the acute and convalescent phases of COVID-19 were provided by collaborators in the United States, Italy and Spain. The prospective study material was composed of cDNA or gDNA derived from T cells, B-cell-depleted T cells, or PBMCs. The dataset comprised deeply sampled blood TCRbeta repertoires from subjects exposed to, actively infected with, or recovered from COVID-19. The repertoires were released in a freely available public database intended as a resource for research on the immune response to SARS-CoV-2. Samples were obtained from the ongoing ImmuneRACE study (first 160 participants) and from some 1,300 subjects provided by 6 global collaborators. The sample metadata nearly always contained a de-identified subject ID, COVID-19 status, age in years and sex. Where available, HLA class I and class II types were obtained from metadata supplied by the sample provider rather than from assay-based typing.

Study-level results and caveats: How much clinical and demographic metadata was included differed by source and by participant, and the metadata was provided uncurated.

Participants in the prospective study were enrolled through a virtual design, were aged roughly 18 to 90 years, and lived in fewer than 30 United States geographic areas. To assign participants to cohorts, the prospective study relied on clinical history that participants themselves reported in a screening survey and a study questionnaire. ImmuneRACE Cohort 3 recovered participants were defined by two consecutive negative NP/OP PCR tests, healthcare professional clearance, or symptom resolution. In the prospective study, mobile phlebotomists collected whole blood, serum and a nasopharyngeal or oropharyngeal swab from each participant. Participants in the prospective study had the option to provide additional blood draws and questionnaires over a roughly two-month period. Prospective study blood samples were shipped either frozen or at room temperature before DNA extraction. As concerns this clone: Its antigen specificity is not known. Nothing much larger sits one base from this clone, and base qualities are not available.

TCRbeta CDR3 regions were amplified from genomic DNA by means of the immunoSEQ Assay, a bias-controlled multiplex PCR. The authors processed their data as follows. The number of nucleated cells in each sample was estimated by amplification of reference gene primers within the assay. To quantify the absolute abundance of each unique TCRbeta CDR3 rearrangement, sequence reads were collapsed and filtered. For each sample, productive Simpson clonality was calculated by taking the square root of Simpson's diversity index across productive rearrangements. TCRdb re-hosts the immuneACCESS table, in-frame sequences only. Its copies lack some clones; in the studies checked, an unresolved V gene accounts for under half of them, and the cause for the rest is not known. The V and J calls and the clone size are those of that table, but D and trimming were determined from the DNA. Present in this sample are about 270,000 clones, 86% of which were seen just once. Jointly, the top ten make up under 3% of the sample.

In the germline V gene (reference sequence), CDR1 corresponds to MNHEY and CDR2 to SMNVEV. The germline ends are 14 bases apart after V is trimmed by 4 bases and J by 4 bases. Its CDR3 holds 14 amino acids, cysteine through phenylalanine. The retained sequence is limited to the CDR3, 42 bases, with the frame set at the first base. The clonotype was recovered from a woman younger than 30 who had recovered from COVID-19. The chain is assembled from TRBV27 and TRBJ2-7; the D region possibly corresponds to TRBD1 (6 bases align). Sequencing was carried out using PBMCs or T cells enriched from blood (not recorded which). The encoded CDR3 is CASSSDSEGYEQYF. The nucleotide sequence reads TGTGCCAGCAGTTCGGACAGTGAAGGGTACGAGCAGTACTTC.